The clone carrying this TCR beta chain was seen a handful of times. Its antigen remains unknown. Though nominally healthy at sampling, donors likely had unrecorded immune exposures. This PCR relied on a set of 60 Vbeta primers and 13 Jbeta primers. Produced via immunoSEQ multiplex PCR; TCRdb's table is partial and in-frame only. The sample yields about 160,000 clones, about 79% seen once. The data originate from a study of cytomegalovirus exposure and HLA in healthy donors. Across the study: Earlier findings included over 90 million unique TCR beta sequences obtained from around 180 million T cells. General study findings and limits: In an earlier analysis, about 87% or about 30%: the productive usage of most TCR beta V segments.

Germline V CDR1 and CDR2: SGDLS, YYNGEE. This CDR3 is built from 13 residues. V was pared by 4 bases and J by 8 bases, with 12 bases between. This clonotype was obtained from a woman between 45 and 60 years old in good health and CMV-seropositive. Material: PBMCs. This rearrangement joins TRBV9 to TRBJ1-4, with D unclear. CDR3 sequence reads: CASSQTGVEKLFF. For the CDR3, the DNA is TGTGCCAGCAGCCAGACGGGTGTGGAAAAACTGTTTTTT. The whole variable domain, remainder taken from reference TRBV9 and TRBJ1-4, is DSGVTQTPKHLITATGQRVTLRCSPRSGDLSVYWYQQSLDQGLQFLIQYYNGEERAKGNILERFSAQQFPDLHSELNLSSLELGDSALYFCASSQTGVEKLFFGSGTQLSVL.